The 27 T cell receptor beta chains presented below share a single source sample, sequenced in a study of blood T cell repertoires in COVID-19. The assay was immunoSEQ multiplex PCR, and TCRdb's table has in-frame clones only and misses some. This sample has over 200,000 clones, with roughly 88% found just once. The sequencing input was peripheral blood. These receptors all come from a human donor in a cohort sampled during active COVID-19.

The J gene is TRBJ1-1, the V gene TRBV28; 10 bases align to TRBD1. Germline assignment: CDR1 MDHEN and CDR2 SYDVKM. The CDR3 runs to 19 residues. The V and J ends lost 8 bases and 1 base, in that order; junction bases with no gene match: 19. DNA for the CDR3: TGTGCCAGCCAGGGGTGGGGGACAGGGGTTATGGTTTGGAACACTGAAGCTTTCTTT. This sequence encodes CASQGWGTGVMVWNTEAFF.

The chain carries TRBV7-9 and TRBJ2-6; 10 bases are shared with TRBD1. Germline CDR1 reads SEHNR; CDR2 reads FQNEAQ (reference sequence). J lost 0 bases, V lost 5 bases, and 4 bases had no gene match. CDR3 length: 17 amino acids. The CDR3 DNA follows: TGTGCCAGCAGCACAGGGACAGGGGTCTCTGGGGCCAACGTCCTGACTTTC. This encodes CASSTGTGVSGANVLTF.

The genes are TRBV7-9 and TRBJ2-1; D is perhaps TRBD1 (6 bases). This CDR3 region has 14 residues. CDR1 is SEHNR and CDR2 is FQNEAQ in the germline V gene (reference sequence). V was shortened by 4 bases and J by 7 bases, with 14 bases between the two germline ends. CDR3 loop: CASSSGDLRNEQFF. The CDR3 region has the DNA TGTGCCAGCAGCTCAGGGGATTTAAGGAATGAGCAGTTCTTC.

The genes are TRBV20-1 and TRBJ2-7, with 8 bases that match TRBD2. The trim removed 3 bases at V and 2 bases at J, leaving 6 bases unmatched. This CDR3 contains 14 residues. Germline CDR1 and CDR2: DFQATT and SNEGSKA (reference sequence). DNA of the CDR3: TGCAGTGCTAGTTGGGCGGGGGGAACCTACGAGCAGTACTTC. Translated: CSASWAGGTYEQYF.

The chain recombines TRBV28 with TRBJ2-7, with TRBD2 matching over 14 bases. Germline assignment: CDR1 MDHEN and CDR2 SYDVKM. After removal of 4 bases from V and 1 base from J, the junction contained 6 bases not matched to a gene. This CDR3 spans 17 amino acids. The DNA for the CDR3 is TGTGCCAGCAGTTCACACGGGACTAGCGGGAGTTCCTACGAGCAGTACTTC. Amino acids: CASSSHGTSGSSYEQYF.

This sequence joins TRBV6-5 and TRBJ1-1; TRBD1 might be the D (5 bases). The CDR3 runs 14 residues. Germline loops: CDR1 MNHEY, CDR2 SVGAGI. V gave up 6 bases and J gave up 1 base, with 12 bases separating them. For the CDR3, the DNA is TGTGCCAGCAGACGCGGGGGGGAGAACACTGAAGCTTTCTTT. It encodes CASRRGGENTEAFF.

There are a few counts of this clone. V and J are TRBV7-9 and TRBJ2-7, with D perhaps TRBD1 (5 bases). Germline values: CDR1 SEHNR, CDR2 FQNEAQ (reference sequence). V was pared by 5 bases and J by 2 bases, with 13 bases between. The CDR3 is 14 residues long. The CDR3 is CASSPGLGPYEQYF. The CDR3 coding sequence is TGTGCCAGCAGCCCCGGCTTGGGGCCCTACGAGCAGTACTTC.

The rearrangement uses TRBV27 and TRBJ1-2; TRBD1 aligns across 7 bases. Germline V gene sequence: CDR1 MNHEY, CDR2 SMNVEV (reference sequence). The CDR3 contains 15 residues. Losses at the gene ends were 3 bases for V and 0 bases for J; bases not matched to a gene: 4. In nucleotides, the CDR3 is TGTGCCAGCAGTTTGGTGGGACAGCCTAACTATGGCTACACCTTC. Its translation is CASSLVGQPNYGYTF.

The chain uses TRBV10-3 and TRBJ1-2; D remains ambiguous. The CDR3 runs to 13 residues. Germline V gene sequence: CDR1 ENHRY, CDR2 SYGVKD. V gave up 2 bases and J gave up 3 bases, with 7 bases separating them. CDR3 sequence: CAISEDKDYGYTF. The CDR3 DNA sequence: TGTGCCATCAGTGAGGACAAGGACTATGGCTACACCTTC.

The V gene is TRBV6-5, the J gene TRBJ2-7; no clear D. The CDR3 covers 13 residues. Germline V gene sequence: CDR1 MNHEY, CDR2 SVGAGI. V dropped 4 bases and J dropped 5 bases, with 12 bases sitting between them. The CDR3 nucleotides are TGTGCCAGCAGTTTGGAGAGTGGTGACGAGCAGTACTTC. Translation: CASSLESGDEQYF.

This clone came up once. The chain has TRBV28 and TRBJ2-7; TRBD2 aligns across 9 bases. The V segment lost 6 bases and the J segment 5 bases; nucleotides outside the gene matches: 11. This CDR3 comprises 15 residues. From germline, CDR1 is MDHEN and CDR2 SYDVKM. This CDR3 is CASRMKLAGPHEQYF. CDR3 DNA: TGTGCCAGCAGAATGAAGCTAGCGGGGCCCCACGAGCAGTACTTC.

The chain joins TRBV4-3 to TRBJ1-2, with TRBD1 as a possible D gene (5 bases). The CDR3 consists of 14 residues. Trimming pared 3 bases from V and 5 bases from J, leaving 13 bases between. Germline V gene lookup returns CDR1 LGHNA and CDR2 YSLEER. The CDR3 protein is CASSQVGRGYGYTF. CDR3 bases: TGCGCCAGCAGCCAGGTGGGGCGTGGTTATGGCTACACCTTC.

This chain joins TRBV27 and TRBJ2-1; 7 bases are a match to TRBD2. The CDR3 has 13 residues. V shed 8 bases and J 5 bases; nucleotides not matched to a gene: 6. Germline CDR1 and CDR2: MNHEY and SMNVEV (reference sequence). As DNA, the CDR3 is TGTGCCAGCGGCCGACTAGCCAACAATGAGCAGTTCTTC. This codes for CASGRLANNEQFF.

The table lists this clone with a few counts. The rearrangement links TRBV7-2 to TRBJ1-1; TRBD1 is a possible D gene (5 bases). The CDR3 loop spans 15 amino acids. Trimming removed 7 bases at V and 0 bases at J, with 15 bases between. In germline, CDR1 is SGHTA, CDR2 FQGNSA. CDR3 region: CASTFGGRMNTEAFF. The CDR3 DNA follows: TGTGCCAGCACCTTTGGGGGGAGGATGAACACTGAAGCTTTCTTT.

V gene TRBV10-3 combines with J gene TRBJ2-7, with D hard to call. Germline V gene data show CDR1 as ENHRY and CDR2 as SYGVKD. The CDR3 consists of 12 residues. V shed 10 bases and J shed 6 bases, with 16 bases lying between them. CDR3 DNA: TGTGCCACGAACCCGTCCGCCAGCGAGCAGTACTTC. Its protein is CATNPSASEQYF.

The chain has TRBV5-8 and TRBJ2-7, with a weak D call TRBD2 (5 bases). Germline V lookup: CDR1 SGHTS, CDR2 YDEGEE. Trimming removed 5 bases at V and 2 bases at J, with 11 bases between. The CDR3 runs to 13 residues. CDR3 coding DNA: TGTGCCAGCAGGGACCGGGGAACCTACGAGCAGTACTTC. Its protein is CASRDRGTYEQYF.

The chain couples TRBV6-2 or TRBV6-3 to TRBJ2-2; D remains unclear. V was shortened by 2 bases and J by 8 bases, with 6 bases between the two germline ends. Germline loops: CDR1 MNHEY, CDR2 SVGEGT. The CDR3 contains 12 residues. CDR3 in amino acids: CASSYGLGELFF. In DNA form, the CDR3 reads TGTGCCAGCAGTTACGGCTTGGGGGAGCTGTTTTTT.

This clone was recorded only once. V usage is TRBV7-9 and J usage is TRBJ2-6, with a weak D call TRBD1 (6 bases). Germline V CDR1 and CDR2: SEHNR, FQNEAQ (reference sequence). The CDR3 runs 16 residues. V gave up 1 base and J gave up 10 bases, with 17 bases separating them. The CDR3 loop reads CASSLGRQERGNVLTF. CDR3 DNA: TGTGCCAGCAGCTTAGGCCGACAGGAAAGGGGGAACGTCCTGACTTTC.

This chain uses TRBV10-3 with TRBJ2-7; D is unresolved. The germline V gene has CDR1 ENHRY and CDR2 SYGVKD. The CDR3 covers 12 residues. V was shortened by 11 bases and J by 1 base, with 12 bases between the two germline ends. CDR3 region: CAGSGTSYEQYF. CDR3 bases: TGTGCCGGATCAGGTACGTCCTACGAGCAGTACTTC.

The chain links TRBV7-2 to TRBJ2-7, with D unresolved. Looked up from germline, CDR1 is SGHTA and CDR2 is FQGNSA. The CDR3 has 12 residues. V lost 5 bases and J 9 bases, leaving 14 bases between the germline ends. CDR3 DNA sequence: TGTGCCAGCAGCCCCCCTCTTTCGGGGCAGTACTTC. The encoded protein is CASSPPLSGQYF.

The chain carries TRBV10-3 and TRBJ2-7; possibly TRBD2 for D (6 bases). The CDR3 consists of 20 residues. In germline, CDR1 is ENHRY, CDR2 SYGVKD. With 6 bases removed from V and 2 bases from J, the gap between germline ends came to 32 bases. CDR3 in DNA: TGTGCCATCAGGCGGGGACTGGGCGGGTCTAGCTCCCCCATGGCCTACGAGCAGTACTTC. This encodes CAIRRGLGGSSSPMAYEQYF.

The V and J genes are TRBV9 and TRBJ1-2, with a tentative D call TRBD1 (6 bases). The V end lost 0 bases, the J end lost 1 base, and 13 bases lay between the germline ends. Germline CDR1 reads SGDLS; CDR2 reads YYNGEE. This CDR3 has 16 amino acids. This chain's CDR3 is CASSVGGLENNYGYTF. CDR3 sequence (DNA): TGTGCCAGCAGCGTAGGGGGGCTGGAGAATAACTATGGCTACACCTTC.

A few counts support this clone. This chain links TRBV7-9 with TRBJ1-5; TRBD1 is a possible D gene (6 bases). This CDR3 is built from 14 residues. Trimming left V 4 bases short and J 6 bases short, with 13 bases between. CDR1 is SEHNR and CDR2 is FQNEAQ in the germline V gene (reference sequence). CDR3 in DNA: TGTGCCAGCAGCTCGAACAAACAGGGTCAGCCCCAGCATTTT. Translating it yields CASSSNKQGQPQHF.

V and J are TRBV7-9 and TRBJ2-5; D may be TRBD2 (5 bases). CDR3 length: 14 amino acids. Germline values: CDR1 SEHNR, CDR2 FQNEAQ (reference sequence). With 5 bases removed from V and 2 bases from J, the gap between germline ends came to 12 bases. The CDR3 sequence: CASSPRGKQETQYF. The CDR3 coding sequence is TGTGCCAGCAGCCCACGGGGAAAACAAGAGACCCAGTACTTC.

The chain uses TRBV6-6 and TRBJ2-1; TRBD2 matches at 11 bases. Looked up from germline, CDR1 is MNHNY and CDR2 is SVGAGI (reference sequence). V shed 5 bases, J shed 5 bases, and the junction held 5 bases outside the gene matches. This CDR3 spans 15 amino acids. The CDR3 DNA reads as TGTGCCAGCAGTACTAGCGGGAGCGGGAACAATGAGCAGTTCTTC. The encoded protein is CASSTSGSGNNEQFF.

This clone showed up just a few times. The V gene is TRBV6-2 or TRBV6-3, the J gene TRBJ1-5; D is undetermined. Trimming removed 3 bases from V and 5 bases from J, with 14 bases in between. The CDR3 is 15 amino acids. Germline-derived CDR1 and CDR2 are MNHEY and SVGEGT. The CDR3 region has the DNA TGTGCCAGCAGTTATGGTCGGGGAAGCTATCAGCCCCAGCATTTT. This encodes CASSYGRGSYQPQHF.

The chain recombines TRBV28 with TRBJ2-3; TRBD2 aligns across 9 bases. The germline V gene has CDR1 MDHEN and CDR2 SYDVKM. The CDR3 totals 19 residues. With 5 bases clipped from V and 0 bases from J, the junction kept 15 bases outside the gene matches. The DNA for the CDR3 is TGTGCCAGCAGTCCAGCGGGACTAGCCCTTACTACTAGCACAGATACGCAGTATTTT. Residues: CASSPAGLALTTSTDTQYF.